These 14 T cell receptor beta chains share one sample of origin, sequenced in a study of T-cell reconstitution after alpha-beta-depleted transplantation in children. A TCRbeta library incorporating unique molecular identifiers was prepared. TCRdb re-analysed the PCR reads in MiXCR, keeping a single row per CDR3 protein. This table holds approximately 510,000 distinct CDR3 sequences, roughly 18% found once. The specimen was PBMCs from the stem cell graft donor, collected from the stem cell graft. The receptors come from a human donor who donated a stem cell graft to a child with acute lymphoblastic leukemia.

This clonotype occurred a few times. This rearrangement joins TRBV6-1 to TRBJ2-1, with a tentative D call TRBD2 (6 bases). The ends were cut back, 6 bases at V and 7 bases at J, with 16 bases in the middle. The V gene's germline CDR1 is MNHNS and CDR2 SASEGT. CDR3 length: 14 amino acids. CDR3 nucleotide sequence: TGTGCCAGCAGCCGGCGGGCCCGGGGGAATGAGCAGTTCTTC. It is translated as CASSRRARGNEQFF.

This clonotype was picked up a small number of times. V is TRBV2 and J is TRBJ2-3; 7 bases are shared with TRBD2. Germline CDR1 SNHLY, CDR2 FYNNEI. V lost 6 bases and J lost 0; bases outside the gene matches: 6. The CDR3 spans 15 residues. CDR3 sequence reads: CASRELATSTDTQYF. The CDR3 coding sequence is TGTGCCAGCAGAGAACTAGCGACTAGCACAGATACGCAGTATTTT.

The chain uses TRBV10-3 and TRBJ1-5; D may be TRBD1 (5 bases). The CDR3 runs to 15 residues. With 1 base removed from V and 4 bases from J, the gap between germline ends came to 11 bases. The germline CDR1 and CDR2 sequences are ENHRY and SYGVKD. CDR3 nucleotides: TGTGCCATCAGTGAGTTGCAGGGTGGAAATCAGCCCCAGCATTTT. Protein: CAISELQGGNQPQHF.

CDR3 bases: TGTGCCAGCAGGCTCCTTGTGGGCAGAGGCCGAGATACGCAGTATTTT. It encodes CASRLLVGRGRDTQYF. This chain links TRBV5-5 with TRBJ2-3; D ambiguous. Trimming left V 5 bases short and J 5 bases short, with 21 bases between. The CDR3 is 16 amino acids. Germline V CDR1 and CDR2: SGHKS, YYEKEE (reference sequence).

The CDR3 DNA reads TGTGCCAGCAGTGATTTTAGGGGAGGCTACGAGCAGTACTTC. This gives the protein CASSDFRGGYEQYF. The chain combines TRBV2 with TRBJ2-7; weak D call: TRBD2 (6 bases). This CDR3 has 14 residues. Deletions cut 3 bases from V and 3 bases from J, with 12 bases between. Germline V gene sequence: CDR1 SNHLY, CDR2 FYNNEI.

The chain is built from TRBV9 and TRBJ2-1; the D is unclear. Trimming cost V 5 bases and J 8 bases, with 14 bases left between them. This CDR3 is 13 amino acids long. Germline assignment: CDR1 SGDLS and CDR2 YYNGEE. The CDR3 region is CASSQGSRDEQFF. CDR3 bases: TGTGCCAGCAGTCAAGGTAGCCGCGATGAGCAGTTCTTC.

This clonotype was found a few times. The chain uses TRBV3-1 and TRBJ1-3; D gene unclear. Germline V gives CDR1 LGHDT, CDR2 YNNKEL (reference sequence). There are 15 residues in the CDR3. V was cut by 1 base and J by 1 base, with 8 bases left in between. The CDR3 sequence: CASSQVKTSGNTIYF. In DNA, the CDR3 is TGTGCCAGCAGCCAAGTTAAGACGTCTGGAAACACCATATATTTT.

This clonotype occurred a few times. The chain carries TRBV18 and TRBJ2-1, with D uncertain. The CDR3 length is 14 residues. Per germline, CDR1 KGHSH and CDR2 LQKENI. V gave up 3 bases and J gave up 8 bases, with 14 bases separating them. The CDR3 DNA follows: TGTGCCAGCTCACCTAGTTTACAGATCCATGAGCAGTTCTTC. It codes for CASSPSLQIHEQFF.

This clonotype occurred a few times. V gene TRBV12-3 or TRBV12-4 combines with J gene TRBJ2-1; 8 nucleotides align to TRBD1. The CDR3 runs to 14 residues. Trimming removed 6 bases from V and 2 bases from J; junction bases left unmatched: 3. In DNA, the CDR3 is TGTGCCAGCAGGGGACAGGCGCCCTACAATGAGCAGTTCTTC. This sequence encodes CASRGQAPYNEQFF.

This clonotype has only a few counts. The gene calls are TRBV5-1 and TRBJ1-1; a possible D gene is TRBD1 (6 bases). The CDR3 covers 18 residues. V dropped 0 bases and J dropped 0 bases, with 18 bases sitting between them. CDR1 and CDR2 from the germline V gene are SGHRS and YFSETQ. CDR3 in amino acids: CASSLATGGVALNTEAFF. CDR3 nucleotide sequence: TGCGCCAGCAGCTTGGCGACAGGAGGAGTCGCCTTGAACACTGAAGCTTTCTTT. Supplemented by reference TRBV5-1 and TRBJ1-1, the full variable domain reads KAGVTQTPRYLIKTRGQQVTLSCSPISGHRSVSWYQQTPGQGLQFLFEYFSETQRNKGNFPGRFSGRQFSNSRSEMNVSTLELGDSALYLCASSLATGGVALNTEAFFGQGTRLTVV.

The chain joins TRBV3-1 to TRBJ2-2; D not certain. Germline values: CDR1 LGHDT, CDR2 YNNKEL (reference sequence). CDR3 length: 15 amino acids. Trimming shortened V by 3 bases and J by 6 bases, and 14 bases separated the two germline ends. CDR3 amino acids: CASSHSPQVAGELFF. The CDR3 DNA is TGTGCCAGCAGCCATTCGCCCCAGGTGGCCGGGGAGCTGTTTTTT.

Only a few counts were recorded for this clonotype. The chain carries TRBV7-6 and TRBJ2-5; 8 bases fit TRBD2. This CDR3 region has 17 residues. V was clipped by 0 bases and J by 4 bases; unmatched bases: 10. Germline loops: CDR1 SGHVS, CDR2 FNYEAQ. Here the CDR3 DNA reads TGTGCCAGCAGCTTAGCGGTTGCAGCGGGAGTGGGAGAGACCCAGTACTTC. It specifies CASSLAVAAGVGETQYF.

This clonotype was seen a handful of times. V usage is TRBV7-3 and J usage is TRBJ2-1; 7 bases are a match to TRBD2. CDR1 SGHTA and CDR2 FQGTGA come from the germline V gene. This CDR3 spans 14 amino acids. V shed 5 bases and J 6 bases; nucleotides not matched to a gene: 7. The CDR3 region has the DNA TGTGCCAGCAGCATATCGGGACTATCCAATGAGCAGTTCTTC. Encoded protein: CASSISGLSNEQFF.

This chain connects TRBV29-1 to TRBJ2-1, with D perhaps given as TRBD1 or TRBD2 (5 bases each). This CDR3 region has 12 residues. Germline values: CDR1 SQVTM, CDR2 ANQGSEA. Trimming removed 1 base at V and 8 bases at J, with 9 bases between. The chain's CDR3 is CSVEGREYEQFF. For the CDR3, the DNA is TGCAGCGTTGAAGGCAGGGAGTATGAGCAGTTCTTC.